This is a list of T cell receptor beta chains from one sample in a study of metastatic and nonmetastatic thyroid tumors. TCRdb reanalyzed the PCR reads via MiXCR. This sample carries about 11,000 clones, more than 35% of them seen once, and the ten largest clones take about a sixth. Sequencing input: tumor tissue. The origin of the receptors is a female donor with papillary thyroid cancer or a benign thyroid nodule (not recorded which). Some clones in this sample may be carry-over from other donors' samples. The conserved cysteine and the conserved F or W are not part of the CDR3 here. Clone sizes are given selectively: once, few, many, or a class where the clone is expanded.

clone size,V gene,CDR3 protein
NA,TRBV6-4,ASSDGTSGRVYNEQF
few,TRBV7-8,ASSRKLAGESYNEQF
NA,TRBV4-1,ASSHGTSGNTGQETQY
hyperexpanded,TRBV6-1,ASSRTSAYGYT
many,TRBV20-1,SARFAGDAYGYT
medium-sized,TRBV7-9,ASSPGTGGPEGTIY
NA,TRBV5-8,ASSLVGPIRGYT
few,TRBV6-5,ASSDSTSGGSEQF
NA,TRBV30,AWSVVTYEQY
NA,TRBV20-1,SARGWSGEQF
NA,TRBV5-8,ASSVGTAGQGGEQY
NA,TRBV11-1,ASRDRVRGIWNEQF
NA,TRBV5-1,ASSFGYRGYSYEQY
few,TRBV12-3/TRBV12-4,ASSLNGPPLH